Listed below are T cell receptor beta chains from one sample, sequenced in a study of T cell changes during pregnancy in multiple sclerosis. Sequencing used immunoSEQ multiplex PCR; TCRdb keeps in-frame clones, though not all of them. Of 50,000 or so clones listed, 75% to 90% are singletons. The input for sequencing was CD8+ T cells from peripheral blood mononuclear cells, taken in the second trimester of pregnancy. These receptors originate from a female donor with multiple sclerosis, enrolled in a pregnancy study. CDR3s include the opening cysteine and the closing phenylalanine or tryptophan. The D gene is left open where the match is weak. Clone size is given for some rows only: seen once, a few or many times, or a class if the clone is expanded.

j_gene | d_gene | v_gene | abundance | len | CDR3aa | CDR3nt
TRBJ2-7 | - | TRBV29-1 | - | 12 | CSLRDTSYEQYF | TGCAGCCTCCGGGACACCTCCTACGAGCAGTACTTC
TRBJ2-7 | TRBD1 | TRBV11-2 | once | 14 | CASSIQGARYEQYF | TGTGCCAGCAGCATTCAGGGGGCTCGATACGAGCAGTACTTC
TRBJ2-3 | TRBD2 | TRBV6-4 | - | 16 | CASSDSSGGATDTQYF | TGTGCCAGCAGTGACTCTAGCGGGGGGGCGACAGATACGCAGTATTTT
TRBJ2-1 | TRBD2 | TRBV7-3 | - | 16 | CASSLISGGSYNEQFF | TGTGCCAGCAGCTTAATTTCCGGGGGGTCCTACAATGAGCAGTTCTTC
TRBJ1-5 | TRBD1 | TRBV6-5 | - | 15 | CASSPGQGAYQPQHF | TGTGCCAGCAGTCCGGGACAGGGGGCATATCAGCCCCAGCATTTT
TRBJ2-7 | - | TRBV5-1 | - | 12 | CASSIGDYEQYF | TGCGCCAGCAGCATAGGGGACTACGAGCAGTACTTC
TRBJ1-2 | - | TRBV18 | - | 15 | CASSYGQSGYHGYTF | TGTGCCAGCTCCTACGGACAGTCAGGTTATCATGGCTACACCTTC
TRBJ2-3 | TRBD2 | TRBV29-1 | - | 16 | CSAWGTSGGATDTQYF | TGCAGCGCTTGGGGTACTAGCGGGGGGGCTACAGATACGCAGTATTTT
TRBJ2-7 | TRBD2 | TRBV29-1 | - | 14 | CSVASGGWGGEQYF | TGCAGCGTTGCCTCGGGGGGTTGGGGGGGAGAGCAGTACTTC
TRBJ2-7 | - | TRBV27 | - | 12 | CASSSDTYEQYF | TGTGCCAGCAGTTCCGACACTTACGAGCAGTACTTC
TRBJ2-7 | TRBD1 | TRBV20-1 | - | 11 | CSARQGGEQYF | TGCAGTGCCCGACAGGGGGGGGAGCAGTACTTC
TRBJ2-7 | TRBD2 | TRBV5-4 | - | 14 | CASSPGEGPYEQYF | TGTGCCAGCAGCCCTGGGGAGGGCCCCTACGAGCAGTACTTC
TRBJ2-1 | TRBD2 | TRBV10-3 | - | 14 | CAISELAGFNEQFF | TGTGCCATCAGTGAGCTAGCGGGGTTCAATGAGCAGTTCTTC
TRBJ1-6 | - | TRBV5-1 | - | 17 | CASSLGGGLVFNSPLHF | TGCGCCAGCAGCTTGGGTGGGGGCCTGGTGTTTAATTCACCCCTCCACTTT
TRBJ2-1 | - | TRBV5-1 | - | 14 | CASSTRTAYNEQFF | TGCGCCAGCTCCACTAGGACCGCCTACAATGAGCAGTTCTTC
TRBJ2-2 | TRBD1 | TRBV6-5 | - | 15 | CASTAGTGLTGELFF | TGTGCCAGCACCGCCGGGACAGGGCTCACCGGGGAGCTGTTTTTT
TRBJ2-7 | TRBD2 | TRBV12-5 | - | 13 | CASGTSGTYEQYF | TGTGCTAGCGGGACTAGCGGGACCTACGAGCAGTACTTC
TRBJ2-2 | - | TRBV9 | - | 17 | CASSVARHGSNTGELFF | TGTGCCAGCAGCGTAGCTCGACACGGATCGAACACCGGGGAGCTGTTTTTT
TRBJ2-2 | - | TRBV6-4 | - | 14 | CASSDSLDTGELFF | TGTGCCAGCAGTGACTCGCTAGACACCGGGGAGCTGTTTTTT
TRBJ2-5 | - | TRBV7-9 | - | 17 | CASSLADRPGPQETQYF | TGTGCCAGCAGCTTAGCGGACAGACCTGGCCCTCAAGAGACCCAGTACTTC
TRBJ1-6 | TRBD1 | TRBV2 | - | 15 | CASSEVGQVDSPLHF | TGTGCCAGCAGTGAAGTAGGACAGGTTGATTCACCCCTCCACTTT
TRBJ1-1 | - | TRBV14 | - | 12 | CASSQSDIEAFF | TGTGCCAGCAGCCAATCAGATATTGAAGCTTTCTTT
TRBJ2-2 | TRBD2 | TRBV13 | - | 16 | CASSLEAGANTGELFF | TGTGCCAGCAGCTTAGAAGCGGGGGCTAACACCGGGGAGCTGTTTTTT
TRBJ1-3 | - | TRBV6-5 | - | 14 | CASSPTGFGNTIYF | TGTGCCAGCAGTCCAACAGGGTTTGGAAACACCATATATTTT
TRBJ1-5 | TRBD1 | TRBV18 | once | 17 | CASSPRQDGTGYPSQHF | TGTGCCAGCTCACCACGACAAGACGGGACAGGGTACCCATCCCAGCATTTT
TRBJ2-7 | - | TRBV28 | - | 15 | CASSPWTGSSYEQYF | TGTGCCAGCAGTCCCTGGACGGGGAGCTCCTACGAGCAGTACTTC
TRBJ2-6 | - | TRBV6-4 | - | 15 | CASSAGSSGANVLTF | TGTGCCAGCAGTGCCGGTAGCTCTGGGGCCAACGTCCTGACTTTC
TRBJ2-2 | TRBD1 | TRBV13 | - | 16 | CASSPRQGPSTGELFF | TGTGCCAGCAGCCCGAGACAGGGTCCGAGCACCGGGGAGCTGTTTTTT
TRBJ2-7 | - | TRBV27 | - | 16 | CASSLSLGVSAHEQYF | TGTGCCAGCAGTTTATCGCTCGGGGTGTCCGCCCACGAGCAGTACTTC
TRBJ1-1 | - | TRBV5-4 | - | 13 | CASSLEENTEAFF | TGTGCCAGCAGCCTTGAGGAGAACACTGAAGCTTTCTTT
TRBJ1-1 | - | TRBV7-9 | - | 15 | CASSPSMGANTEAFF | TGTGCCAGCAGCCCATCAATGGGGGCGAACACTGAAGCTTTCTTT
TRBJ1-1 | - | TRBV10-1 | - | 15 | CASSESDSSNTEAFF | TGCGCCAGCAGTGAGTCTGACAGCTCGAACACTGAAGCTTTCTTT
TRBJ1-3 | - | TRBV6-1 | once | 17 | CASSGGPIRFGGNTIYF | TGTGCCAGCAGTGGAGGGCCCATTCGCTTCGGTGGAAACACCATATATTTT
TRBJ2-2 | - | TRBV19 | - | 17 | CASTAFSDAPGTGELFF | TGTGCCAGTACAGCGTTTTCGGACGCGCCGGGGACCGGGGAGCTGTTTTTT
TRBJ1-6 | - | TRBV28 | - | 13 | CASSGESRSPLHF | TGTGCCAGCTCCGGGGAATCTCGTTCACCCCTCCACTTT
TRBJ2-1 | TRBD2 | TRBV2 | - | 17 | CASRVIAGASSYNEQFF | TGTGCCAGCAGGGTTATAGCGGGGGCGAGCTCCTACAATGAGCAGTTCTTC
TRBJ2-5 | - | TRBV21-1 | - | 15 | CASLRRPSTRVTQYF | TGTGCCAGCCTCCGTAGGCCTAGCACGCGGGTGACCCAGTACTTC
TRBJ1-2 | - | TRBV27 | - | 15 | CASSLSNTGTYGYTF | TGTGCCAGCAGTTTATCTAATACAGGGACCTATGGCTACACCTTC
TRBJ1-2 | - | TRBV6-5 | - | 13 | CASTTLGLYGYTF | TGTGCCAGCACTACCCTAGGACTGTATGGCTACACCTTC
TRBJ2-2 | - | TRBV28 | - | 12 | CASGTNTGELFF | TGTGCCAGCGGGACTAACACCGGGGAGCTGTTTTTT
TRBJ2-7 | - | TRBV14 | - | 15 | CASSQTGWELYEQYF | TGTGCCAGCAGCCAAACAGGGTGGGAGTTGTACGAGCAGTACTTC
TRBJ2-1 | TRBD2 | TRBV9 | - | 13 | CASSVGGSNEQFF | TGTGCCAGCAGCGTGGGCGGGAGCAATGAGCAGTTCTTC
TRBJ2-7 | TRBD1 | TRBV19 | - | 14 | CASSLDRGNYEQYF | TGTGCCAGTAGTCTTGACAGGGGTAACTACGAGCAGTACTTC
TRBJ2-3 | TRBD1 | TRBV6-4 | - | 15 | CASSETGQGTDTQYF | TGTGCCAGCAGTGAGACAGGACAGGGGACAGATACGCAGTATTTT
TRBJ1-1 | TRBD1 | TRBV19 | - | 14 | CASSIDTGGTEAFF | TGTGCCAGTAGTATAGACACAGGGGGCACTGAAGCTTTCTTT
TRBJ2-2 | - | TRBV10-2 | few | 13 | CASSDGGNGELFF | TGCGCCAGCAGTGACGGGGGTAACGGGGAGCTGTTTTTT
TRBJ2-1 | - | TRBV7-3 | - | 15 | CASSSDLDGIDEQFF | TGTGCCAGCAGCTCCGATCTGGACGGGATCGATGAGCAGTTCTTC
TRBJ2-7 | TRBD1 | TRBV27 | once | 15 | CASTISGTGVYEQYF | TGTGCCAGCACCATTTCAGGGACAGGGGTTTACGAGCAGTACTTC
TRBJ2-7 | TRBD1 | TRBV13 | - | 15 | CASSFSSDRGYEQYF | TGTGCCAGCAGCTTCTCTAGCGACAGGGGGTACGAGCAGTACTTC